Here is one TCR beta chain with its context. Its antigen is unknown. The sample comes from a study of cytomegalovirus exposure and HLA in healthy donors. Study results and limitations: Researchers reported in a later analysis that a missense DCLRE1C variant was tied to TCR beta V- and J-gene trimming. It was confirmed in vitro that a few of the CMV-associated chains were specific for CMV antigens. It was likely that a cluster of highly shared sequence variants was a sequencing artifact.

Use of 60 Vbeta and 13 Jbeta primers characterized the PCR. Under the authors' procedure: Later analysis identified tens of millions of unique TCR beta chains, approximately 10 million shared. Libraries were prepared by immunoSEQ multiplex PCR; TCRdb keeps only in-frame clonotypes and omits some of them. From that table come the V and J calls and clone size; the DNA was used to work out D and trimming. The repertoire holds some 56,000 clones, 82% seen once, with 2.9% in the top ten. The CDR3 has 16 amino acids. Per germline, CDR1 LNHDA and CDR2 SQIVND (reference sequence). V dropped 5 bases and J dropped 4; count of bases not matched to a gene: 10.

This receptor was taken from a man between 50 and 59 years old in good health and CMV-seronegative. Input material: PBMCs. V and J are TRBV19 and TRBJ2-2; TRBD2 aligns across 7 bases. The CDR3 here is CASSPRLARTTGELFF. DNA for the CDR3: TGTGCCAGTAGTCCACGACTAGCACGAACCACCGGGGAGCTGTTTTTT.